The sequence of this T cell receptor (beta chain) was determined in a study of blood T cell repertoires in COVID-19. Across the whole study: From the United States, Italy and Spain came samples of acute and convalescent COVID-19. The cDNA or gDNA used as material had been derived from T cells, B-cell-depleted T cells, or PBMCs.

Participants classified as exposed had met a COVID-19 case within 2 weeks before study entry. Per the germline V gene, CDR1 is WNHNN and CDR2 is SYGVQD (reference sequence). This CDR3 is built from 17 residues. Between the trimmed V and J ends, which lost 0 bases and 1 base, there was a span of 16 bases. Original methodology: Amplified reference gene primers provided the basis for estimating nucleated cell counts. Using immunoSEQ multiplex PCR, the repertoire was profiled, and TCRdb retains in-frame clones only, with some absent. V and J calls and clone size are copied from that table; D and trimming were computed from the DNA. The table has some 190,000 clones, about 83% seen once.

Input material: PBMCs or T cells enriched from blood (not recorded which). The TCR was taken from a woman in her twenties or thirties who had been exposed to COVID-19. The chain couples TRBV10-1 to TRBJ2-7; D possibly corresponds to TRBD2 (6 bases). CDR3 sequence: CASSESKPRGLSYEQYF. CDR3 nucleotides: TGCGCCAGCAGTGAGTCGAAACCCCGGGGGTTATCCTACGAGCAGTACTTC.